The T cell receptor beta chain under discussion was sequenced for a study of shared clonotypes between healthy human individuals. This clone was observed once. Germline-derived CDR1 and CDR2 are MNHNS and SASEGT. Unmatched junction bases numbered 8, after V lost 8 bases and J lost 0 bases. The CDR3 length is 15 residues. CD45RO-negative, CCR7-positively selected cells formed the naive CD8 fraction, excluding terminally differentiated effector memory CD45RA+ cells. Profiled with immunoSEQ multiplex PCR; TCRdb holds only in-frame clones, not every one. The table includes about 800,000 clones, roughly 96% detected once.

The sequence derives from a man aged 30 to 39 in good health. This chain links TRBV6-1 with TRBJ1-2, with 8 positions matching TRBD1. Sequencing was carried out using naive CD8+ T cells sorted from blood. The CDR3 DNA reads as TGTGCCAGCGCAGCCGGACAGGGAGCTAACTATGGCTACACCTTC. This sequence encodes CASAAGQGANYGYTF.